This passage covers 21 T cell receptor beta chains from one sample sequenced in a study of T cell responses to AZD1222 COVID-19 vaccine. The method was immunoSEQ multiplex PCR; TCRdb's version includes in-frame clones alone and lacks a portion of them. The repertoire holds approximately 88,000 clones, 90% seen once, with 5.4% in the top ten. Sequenced material: peripheral blood, taken 28 days after the second AZD1222 dose. Every receptor here comes from an adult who received the AZD1222 COVID-19 vaccine.

The chain recombines TRBV6-5 with TRBJ1-2, with 8 bases lining up with TRBD1. CDR1 and CDR2 (germline): MNHEY, SVGAGI. V shed 2 bases and J 8 bases; nucleotides not matched to a gene: 7. The CDR3 covers 14 residues. As DNA, the CDR3 is TGTGCCAGCAGTTACATGCAGGGGGCGAGCGGCTACACCTTC. Translation gives CASSYMQGASGYTF.

DNA of the CDR3: TGTGCCAGTAGTACTGGGACAGGGGGAGAGACCCAGTACTTC. This codes for CASSTGTGGETQYF. The chain uses TRBV19 and TRBJ2-5, with 11 bases fitting TRBD1. CDR3 length: 14 amino acids. V trimming: 4 bases; J trimming: 4 bases; junction bases outside the gene matches: 2. The germline V gene encodes CDR1 LNHDA and CDR2 SQIVND (reference sequence).

The chain is built from TRBV3-1 (or the pseudogene TRBV3-2) and TRBJ2-2, with D perhaps matching TRBD1 (6 bases). The V end lost 5 bases, the J end lost 6 bases, and 19 bases lay between the germline ends. The germline gives CDR1 LGHDT, CDR2 YNNKEL (reference sequence). The CDR3 sequence is 16 residues long. The CDR3 region is CASSARDKPGAGELFF. In DNA form, the CDR3 reads TGTGCCAGCAGCGCCCGGGACAAGCCTGGTGCCGGGGAGCTGTTTTTT.

The rearrangement links TRBV4-1 to TRBJ1-2, with a tentative D call TRBD1 (5 bases). The CDR3 totals 15 residues. The germline CDR1 and CDR2 sequences are MGHRA and YSYEKL. The V and J ends lost 5 bases and 1 base respectively, with 14 bases between them. The CDR3 loop reads CASSFSPGGNYGYTF. Written as DNA, the CDR3 is TGCGCCAGCAGCTTTTCCCCCGGGGGTAACTATGGCTACACCTTC.

The rearrangement links TRBV2 to TRBJ2-2; D gene unclear. The CDR3 is made up of 12 amino acids. V dropped 4 bases and J dropped 8 bases, with 8 bases sitting between them. Per the germline V gene, CDR1 is SNHLY and CDR2 is FYNNEI. Here the CDR3 reads CASSAARGELFF. For the CDR3, the DNA is TGTGCCAGCAGTGCAGCCAGGGGGGAGCTGTTTTTT. Looking up the rest from reference TRBV2 and TRBJ2-2 gives the full variable domain: EPEVTQTPSHQVTQMGQEVILRCVPISNHLYFYWYRQILGQKVEFLVSFYNNEISEKSEIFDDQFSVERPDGSNFTLKIRSTKLEDSAMYFCASSAARGELFFGEGSRLTVL.

This clone has just a few counts. The chain links TRBV28 to TRBJ1-2, with D maybe TRBD1 (6 bases). This CDR3 is built from 13 residues. V lost 4 bases, J lost 10 bases, and 16 bases lay in between. CDR1 and CDR2 (germline): MDHEN, SYDVKM. CDR3 region: CASSSGGARYYTF. CDR3 in DNA: TGTGCCAGCAGTTCCGGGGGCGCTAGGTACTACACCTTC.

This clone came up once. The chain combines TRBV15 with TRBJ2-7; D is perhaps TRBD2 (6 bases). This CDR3 contains 15 residues. Germline lookup yields CDR1 LNHNV and CDR2 YYDKDF (reference sequence). The germline V and J ends were trimmed by 1 base and 2 bases, with 12 bases remaining between them. The CDR3, as DNA: TGTGCCACCAGCAGAGCAGACGGCGGGACCTACGAGCAGTACTTC. This codes for CATSRADGGTYEQYF.

A word on this clone: Mismatch with germline at one junction end may stem from a read error. The chain combines TRBV2 with TRBJ1-1; D gene uncertain. In germline, CDR1 is SNHLY, CDR2 FYNNEI. The CDR3 consists of 11 residues. CDR3 DNA sequence: TGTGTCAGCAGCGGATACACTGAAGCTTTCTTT. Protein sequence: CVSSGYTEAFF.

The genes are TRBV7-9 and TRBJ2-2; D is unresolved. Trimming shortened V by 2 bases and J by 3 bases, and 16 bases separated the two germline ends. Germline values: CDR1 SEHNR, CDR2 FQNEAQ (reference sequence). The CDR3 runs 17 residues. The CDR3, as DNA: TGTGCCAGCAGCTTAAGGAGCAGGTTCACGGACACCGGGGAGCTGTTTTTT. This sequence encodes CASSLRSRFTDTGELFF.

The V and J genes are TRBV5-5 and TRBJ1-2, with 8 bases that match TRBD1. Germline values: CDR1 SGHKS, CDR2 YYEKEE (reference sequence). Losses at the gene ends were 4 bases for V and 3 bases for J; bases not matched to a gene: 11. This CDR3 region has 16 residues. CDR3 DNA sequence: TGTGCCAGCAGCCCGATCGGGACAGGAATCGACTATGGCTACACCTTC. Translating gives CASSPIGTGIDYGYTF.

The chain employs TRBV11-2 and TRBJ1-2; D is uncertain. Trimming took 2 bases from V and 7 from J, leaving 11 bases between them. The CDR3 is made up of 13 amino acids. Germline lookup yields CDR1 SGHAT and CDR2 FQNNGV. CDR3 loop: CASSLSAGGGYTF. The CDR3 nucleotides read TGTGCCAGCAGCTTATCGGCAGGCGGTGGCTACACCTTC.

The chain couples TRBV2 to TRBJ1-5; the D is unclear. The germline V and J ends were trimmed by 4 bases and 1 base, with 14 bases remaining between them. The CDR3 covers 16 residues. In germline, CDR1 is SNHLY, CDR2 FYNNEI. The CDR3 DNA is TGTGCCAGCAGTGTCCAGGCCGGTGGGAGCAATCAGCCCCAGCATTTT. As protein: CASSVQAGGSNQPQHF. The full variable domain, in which reference TRBV2 and TRBJ1-5 provide the parts outside the CDR3, is EPEVTQTPSHQVTQMGQEVILRCVPISNHLYFYWYRQILGQKVEFLVSFYNNEISEKSEIFDDQFSVERPDGSNFTLKIRSTKLEDSAMYFCASSVQAGGSNQPQHFGDGTRLSIL.

The chain joins TRBV28 to TRBJ1-2; D gene unclear. The V and J ends lost 5 bases and 5 bases respectively, with 15 bases between them. The CDR3 sequence is 14 residues long. Germline V gene sequence: CDR1 MDHEN, CDR2 SYDVKM. Here the CDR3 reads CASSPGRLRYGYTF. CDR3 bases: TGTGCCAGCAGTCCCGGTCGTCTGCGGTATGGCTACACCTTC.

The chain is built from TRBV27 and TRBJ2-3; the D gene could be TRBD1 or TRBD2 (5 bases each). This CDR3 region has 16 residues. Trimming left V 2 bases short and J 1 base short, with 13 bases between. Per germline, CDR1 MNHEY and CDR2 SMNVEV (reference sequence). CDR3 in amino acids: CASSLPLKGRTDTQYF. The CDR3 region has the DNA TGTGCCAGCAGTTTACCCCTGAAGGGACGCACAGATACGCAGTATTTT.

This clone appeared once. This chain links TRBV5-8 with TRBJ2-3, with a weak D call TRBD2 (5 bases). CDR3 size: 14 residues. Germline CDR1 and CDR2: SGHTS and YDEGEE. V lost 1 base and J lost 3, with 9 bases in between. The CDR3 reads CASSLMTGTDTQYF. The DNA of the CDR3 is TGTGCCAGCAGCTTGATGACGGGAACAGATACGCAGTATTTT.

The chain is built from TRBV4-1 and TRBJ2-7, with 10 positions matching TRBD1. V gave up 3 bases and J gave up 3 bases; unmatched junction bases: 8. Germline V gene lookup returns CDR1 MGHRA and CDR2 YSYEKL. The CDR3 covers 16 residues. CDR3 sequence reads: CASSHIGTGAYYEQYF. CDR3 in DNA: TGCGCCAGCAGCCACATCGGGACAGGGGCTTACTACGAGCAGTACTTC.

The chain joins TRBV27 to TRBJ1-5; 7 bases map to TRBD1. The CDR3 contains 14 residues. V shed 6 bases, J shed 2 bases, and the junction held 4 bases outside the gene matches. CDR1 and CDR2 from the germline V gene are MNHEY and SMNVEV (reference sequence). CDR3 loop: CASRGGEGNQPQHF. DNA of the CDR3: TGTGCCAGCAGAGGGGGCGAGGGCAATCAGCCCCAGCATTTT.

The count of this clone is one. The CDR3 sequence: CASSESWLNQPQHF. In DNA, the CDR3 is TGTGCCAGCAGTGAATCGTGGCTTAATCAGCCCCAGCATTTT. The J gene is TRBJ1-5, the V gene TRBV25-1; D gene ambiguous. The germline CDR1 and CDR2 sequences are MGHDK and SYGVNS. The V end was cut by 1 base, the J end by 4 bases, with 8 bases between. There are 14 residues in the CDR3.

The rearrangement uses TRBV4-3 and TRBJ1-3; D perhaps matches TRBD1 (5 bases). This CDR3 has 15 residues. Trimming stripped 0 bases from V and 8 bases from J, with 14 bases between. CDR1 LGHNA and CDR2 YSLEER come from the germline V gene. In nucleotides, the CDR3 is TGCGCCAGCAGCCAAGACAGGGCCCTAAGGGACACCATATATTTT. The encoded protein is CASSQDRALRDTIYF.

The CDR3 bases are TGTGCCAGCAGCCGGGGACAAGTAGTCTATGGCTACACCTTC. Protein product: CASSRGQVVYGYTF. This chain uses TRBV11-2 with TRBJ1-2, with a weak D call TRBD1 (6 bases). The germline V gene has CDR1 SGHAT and CDR2 FQNNGV. CDR3 size: 14 residues. V shed 5 bases and J shed 4 bases, with 14 bases lying between them.

This chain links TRBV6-2 or TRBV6-3 with TRBJ2-7, with D hard to call. The length of the CDR3 is 12 residues. Trimming left V 4 bases short and J 2 bases short, with 6 bases between. Per germline, CDR1 MNHEY and CDR2 SVGEGT. CDR3 bases: TGTGCCAGCAGTTCAGGAACCTACGAGCAGTACTTC. Protein: CASSSGTYEQYF.